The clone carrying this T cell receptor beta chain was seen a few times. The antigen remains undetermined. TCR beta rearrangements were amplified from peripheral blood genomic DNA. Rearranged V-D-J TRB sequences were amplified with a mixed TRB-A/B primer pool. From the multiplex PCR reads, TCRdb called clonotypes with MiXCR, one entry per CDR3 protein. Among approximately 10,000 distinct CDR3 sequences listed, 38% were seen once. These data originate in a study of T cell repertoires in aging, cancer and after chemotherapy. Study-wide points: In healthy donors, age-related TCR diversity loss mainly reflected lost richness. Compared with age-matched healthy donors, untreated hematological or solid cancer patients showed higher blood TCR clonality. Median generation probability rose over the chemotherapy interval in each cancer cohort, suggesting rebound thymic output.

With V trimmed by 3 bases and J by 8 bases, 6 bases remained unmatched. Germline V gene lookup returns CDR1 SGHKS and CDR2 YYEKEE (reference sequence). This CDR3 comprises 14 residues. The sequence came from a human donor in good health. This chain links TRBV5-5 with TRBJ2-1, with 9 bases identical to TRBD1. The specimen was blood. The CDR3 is CASSSRDRADEQFF. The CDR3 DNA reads TGTGCCAGCAGCTCCCGGGACAGGGCTGATGAGCAGTTCTTC. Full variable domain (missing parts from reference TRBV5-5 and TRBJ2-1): DAGVTQSPTHLIKTRGQQVTLRCSPISGHKSVSWYQQVLGQGPQFIFQYYEKEERGRGNFPDRFSARQFPNYSSELNVNALLLGDSALYLCASSSRDRADEQFFGPGTRLTVL.